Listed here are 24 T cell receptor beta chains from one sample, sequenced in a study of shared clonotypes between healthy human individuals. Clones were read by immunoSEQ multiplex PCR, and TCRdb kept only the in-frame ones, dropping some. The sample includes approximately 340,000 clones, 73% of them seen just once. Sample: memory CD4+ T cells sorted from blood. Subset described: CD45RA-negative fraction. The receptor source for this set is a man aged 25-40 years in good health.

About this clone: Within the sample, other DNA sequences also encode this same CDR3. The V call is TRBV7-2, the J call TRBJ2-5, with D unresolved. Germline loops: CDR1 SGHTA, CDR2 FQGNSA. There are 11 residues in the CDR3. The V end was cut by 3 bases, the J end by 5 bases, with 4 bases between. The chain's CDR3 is CASSFSETQYF. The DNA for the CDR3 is TGTGCCAGCAGCTTCTCGGAGACCCAGTACTTC.

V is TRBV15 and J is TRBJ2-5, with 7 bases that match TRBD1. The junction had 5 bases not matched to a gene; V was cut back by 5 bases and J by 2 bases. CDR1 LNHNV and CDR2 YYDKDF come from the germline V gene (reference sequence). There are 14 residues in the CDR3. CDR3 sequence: CATSGGQDQETQYF. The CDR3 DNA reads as TGTGCCACCAGCGGAGGACAGGATCAAGAGACCCAGTACTTC.

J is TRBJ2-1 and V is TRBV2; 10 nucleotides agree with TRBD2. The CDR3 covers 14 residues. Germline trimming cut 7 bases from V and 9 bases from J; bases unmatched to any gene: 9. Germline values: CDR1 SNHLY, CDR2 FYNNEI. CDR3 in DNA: TGTGCCAGCATGCTAACTAGCGGGATCGGTGAGCAGTTCTTC. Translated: CASMLTSGIGEQFF.

The CDR3 reads CASTFNPSTDTQYF. CDR3 sequence (DNA): TGTGCCAGCACCTTTAACCCATCCACAGATACGCAGTATTTT. The genes are TRBV28 and TRBJ2-3; D gene ambiguous. Germline V gene lookup returns CDR1 MDHEN and CDR2 SYDVKM. The CDR3 spans 14 residues. Trimming left V 7 bases short and J 2 bases short, with 13 bases between.

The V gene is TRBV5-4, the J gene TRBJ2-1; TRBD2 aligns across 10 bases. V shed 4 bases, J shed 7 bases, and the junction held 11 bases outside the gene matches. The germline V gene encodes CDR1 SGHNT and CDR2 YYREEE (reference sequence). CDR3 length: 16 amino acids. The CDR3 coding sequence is TGTGCCAGCAGCCTAGGACTAGCGGCCGGGGGTAATGAGCAGTTCTTC. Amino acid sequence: CASSLGLAAGGNEQFF.

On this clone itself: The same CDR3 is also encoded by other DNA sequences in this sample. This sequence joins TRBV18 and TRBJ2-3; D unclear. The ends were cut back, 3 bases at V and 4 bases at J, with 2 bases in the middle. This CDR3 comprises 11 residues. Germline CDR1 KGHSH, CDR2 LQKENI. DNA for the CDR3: TGTGCCAGCTCACCTGCAGATACGCAGTATTTT. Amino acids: CASSPADTQYF.

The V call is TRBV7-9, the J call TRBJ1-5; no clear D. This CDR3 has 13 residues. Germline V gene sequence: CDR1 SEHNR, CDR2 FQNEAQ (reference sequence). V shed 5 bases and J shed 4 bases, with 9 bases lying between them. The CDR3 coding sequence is TGTGCCAGCAGCCCGGACGGTAATCAGCCCCAGCATTTT. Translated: CASSPDGNQPQHF.

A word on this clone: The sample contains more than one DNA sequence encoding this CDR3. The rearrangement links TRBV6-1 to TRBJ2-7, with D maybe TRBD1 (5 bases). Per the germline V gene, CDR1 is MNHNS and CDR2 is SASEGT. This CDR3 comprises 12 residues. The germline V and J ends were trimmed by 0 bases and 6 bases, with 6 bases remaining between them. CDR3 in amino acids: CASSEARGEQYF. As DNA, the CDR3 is TGTGCCAGCAGTGAAGCTAGGGGCGAGCAGTACTTC.

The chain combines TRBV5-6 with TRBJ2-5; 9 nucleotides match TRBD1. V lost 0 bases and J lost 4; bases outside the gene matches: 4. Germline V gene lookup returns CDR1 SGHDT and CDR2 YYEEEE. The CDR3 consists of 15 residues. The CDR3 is CASSLEQGAGETQYF. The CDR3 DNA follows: TGTGCCAGCAGCTTGGAACAGGGGGCGGGAGAGACCCAGTACTTC.

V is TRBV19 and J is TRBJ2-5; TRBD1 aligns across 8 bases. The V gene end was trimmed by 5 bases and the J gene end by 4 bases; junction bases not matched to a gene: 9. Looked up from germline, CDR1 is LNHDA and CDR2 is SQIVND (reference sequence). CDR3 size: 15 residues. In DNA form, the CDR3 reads TGTGCCAGTAGTGCCACCCATGGACAGGGAGAGACCCAGTACTTC. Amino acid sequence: CASSATHGQGETQYF.

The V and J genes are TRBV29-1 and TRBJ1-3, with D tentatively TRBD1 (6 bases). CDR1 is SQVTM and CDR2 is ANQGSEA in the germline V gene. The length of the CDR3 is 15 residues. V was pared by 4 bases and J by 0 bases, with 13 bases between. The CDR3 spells CSVVGGRNSGNTIYF. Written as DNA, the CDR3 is TGCAGCGTTGTAGGGGGAAGAAACTCTGGAAACACCATATATTTT. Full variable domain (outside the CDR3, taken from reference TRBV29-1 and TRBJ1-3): SAVISQKPSRDICQRGTSLTIQCQVDSQVTMMFWYRQQPGQSLTLIATANQGSEATYESGFVIDKFPISRPNLTFSTLTVSNMSPEDSSIYLCSVVGGRNSGNTIYFGEGSWLTVV.

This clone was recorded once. CDR3 sequence: CATSRVRSNQPQHF. For the CDR3, the DNA is TGTGCCACCAGCAGAGTCCGTAGCAATCAGCCCCAGCATTTT. V gene TRBV15 combines with J gene TRBJ1-5, with unresolved D. Germline lookup yields CDR1 LNHNV and CDR2 YYDKDF (reference sequence). V was pared by 1 base and J by 0 bases, with 4 bases between. This CDR3 contains 14 residues.

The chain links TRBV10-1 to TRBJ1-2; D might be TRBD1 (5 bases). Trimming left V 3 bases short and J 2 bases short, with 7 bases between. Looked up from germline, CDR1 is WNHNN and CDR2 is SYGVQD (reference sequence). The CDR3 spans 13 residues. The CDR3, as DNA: TGCGCCAGCAGTGAAGGGGAGAACTATGGCTACACCTTC. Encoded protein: CASSEGENYGYTF.

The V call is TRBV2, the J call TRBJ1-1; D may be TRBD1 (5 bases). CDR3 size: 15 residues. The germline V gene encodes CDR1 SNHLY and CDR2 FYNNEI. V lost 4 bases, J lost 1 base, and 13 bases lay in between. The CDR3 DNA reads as TGTGCCAGCAGTGCGAGGCAGGGAACGAACACTGAAGCTTTCTTT. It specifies CASSARQGTNTEAFF.

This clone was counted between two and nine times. The CDR3 DNA reads as TGTGCCAGCAGCTTGGTCCTGGGGGGGGAAGAGACCCAGTACTTC. Translating it yields CASSLVLGGEETQYF. This rearrangement joins TRBV5-4 to TRBJ2-5; 7 positions agree with TRBD2. Germline lookup yields CDR1 SGHNT and CDR2 YYREEE (reference sequence). V was clipped by 0 bases and J by 3 bases; unmatched bases: 5. This CDR3 contains 15 residues.

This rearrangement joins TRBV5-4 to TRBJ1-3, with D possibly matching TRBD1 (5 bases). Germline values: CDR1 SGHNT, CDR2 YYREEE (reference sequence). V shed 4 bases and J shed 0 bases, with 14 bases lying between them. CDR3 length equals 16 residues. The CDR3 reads CASSPASRGSGNTIYF. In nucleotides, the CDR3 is TGTGCCAGCAGCCCTGCTTCGAGGGGCTCTGGAAACACCATATATTTT.

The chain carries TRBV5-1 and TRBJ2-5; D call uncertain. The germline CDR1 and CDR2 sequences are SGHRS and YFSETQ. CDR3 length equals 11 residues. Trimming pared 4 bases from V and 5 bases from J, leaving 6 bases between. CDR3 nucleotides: TGCGCCAGCAGCGGGGTCGAGACCCAGTACTTC. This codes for CASSGVETQYF.

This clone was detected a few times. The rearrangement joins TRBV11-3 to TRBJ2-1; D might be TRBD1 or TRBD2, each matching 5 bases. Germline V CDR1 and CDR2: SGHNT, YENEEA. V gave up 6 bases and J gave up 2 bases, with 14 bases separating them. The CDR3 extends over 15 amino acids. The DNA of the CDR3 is TGTGCCAGCAGTCTCCGAACGGGGCCCTACAATGAGCAGTTCTTC. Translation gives CASSLRTGPYNEQFF.

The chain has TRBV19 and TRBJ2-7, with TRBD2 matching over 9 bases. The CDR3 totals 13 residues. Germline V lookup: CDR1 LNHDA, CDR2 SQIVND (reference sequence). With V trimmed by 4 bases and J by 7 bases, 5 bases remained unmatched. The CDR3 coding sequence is TGTGCCAGTAGTAGGGGACTAGCCGGTGAGCAGTACTTC. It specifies CASSRGLAGEQYF.

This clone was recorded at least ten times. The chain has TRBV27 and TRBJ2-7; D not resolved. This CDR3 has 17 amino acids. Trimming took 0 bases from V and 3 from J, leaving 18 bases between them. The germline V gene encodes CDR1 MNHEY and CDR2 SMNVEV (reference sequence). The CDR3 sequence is CASSLSTVRLERYEQYF. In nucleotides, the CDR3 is TGTGCCAGCAGTTTATCGACGGTGAGATTAGAACGCTACGAGCAGTACTTC.

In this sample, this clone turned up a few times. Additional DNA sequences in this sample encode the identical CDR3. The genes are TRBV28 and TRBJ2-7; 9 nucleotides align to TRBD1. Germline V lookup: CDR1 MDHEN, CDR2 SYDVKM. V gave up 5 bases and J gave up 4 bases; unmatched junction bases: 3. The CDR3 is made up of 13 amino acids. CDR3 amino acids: CASSPGQGYEQYF. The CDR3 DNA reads TGTGCCAGCAGTCCGGGACAGGGTTACGAGCAGTACTTC.

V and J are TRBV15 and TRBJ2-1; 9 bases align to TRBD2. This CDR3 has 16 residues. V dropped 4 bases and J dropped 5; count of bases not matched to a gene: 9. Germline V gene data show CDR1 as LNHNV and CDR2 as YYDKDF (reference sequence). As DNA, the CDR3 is TGTGCCACCAGCAAGTATGGACTAGCGCGAAACAATGAGCAGTTCTTC. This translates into CATSKYGLARNNEQFF.

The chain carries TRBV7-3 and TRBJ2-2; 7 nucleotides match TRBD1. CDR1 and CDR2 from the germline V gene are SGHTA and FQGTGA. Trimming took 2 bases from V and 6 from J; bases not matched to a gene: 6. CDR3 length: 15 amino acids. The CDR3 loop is CASSLLGQGAGELFF. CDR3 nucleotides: TGTGCCAGCAGCTTATTAGGCCAGGGGGCCGGGGAGCTGTTTTTT.

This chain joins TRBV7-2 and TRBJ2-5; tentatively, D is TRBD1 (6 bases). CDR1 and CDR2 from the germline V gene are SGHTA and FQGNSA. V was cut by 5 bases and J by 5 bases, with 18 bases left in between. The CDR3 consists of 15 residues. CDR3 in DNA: TGTGCCAGCAGCCTAACTTCAGGGGAGTGGGAGACCCAGTACTTC. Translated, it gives CASSLTSGEWETQYF.